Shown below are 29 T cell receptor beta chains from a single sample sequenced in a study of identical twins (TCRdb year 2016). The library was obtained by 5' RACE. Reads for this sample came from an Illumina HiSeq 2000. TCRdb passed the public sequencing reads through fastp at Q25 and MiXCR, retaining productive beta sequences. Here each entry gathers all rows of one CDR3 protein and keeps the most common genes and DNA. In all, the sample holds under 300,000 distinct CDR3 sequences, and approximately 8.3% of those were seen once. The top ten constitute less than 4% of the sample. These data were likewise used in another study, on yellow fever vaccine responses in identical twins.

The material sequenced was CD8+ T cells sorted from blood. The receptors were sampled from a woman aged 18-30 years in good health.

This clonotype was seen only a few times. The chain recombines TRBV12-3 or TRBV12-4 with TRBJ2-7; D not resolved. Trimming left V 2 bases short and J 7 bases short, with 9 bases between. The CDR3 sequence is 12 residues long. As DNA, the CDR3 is TGTGCCAGCAGTTTACTTGCCGTGGAGCAGTACTTC. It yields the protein CASSLLAVEQYF.

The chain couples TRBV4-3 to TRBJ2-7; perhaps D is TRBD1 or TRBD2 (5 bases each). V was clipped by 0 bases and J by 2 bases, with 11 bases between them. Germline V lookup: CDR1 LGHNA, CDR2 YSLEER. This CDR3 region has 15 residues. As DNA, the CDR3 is TGCGCCAGCAGCCAAGATAGGGTGGGGGCCTACGAGCAGTACTTC. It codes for CASSQDRVGAYEQYF.

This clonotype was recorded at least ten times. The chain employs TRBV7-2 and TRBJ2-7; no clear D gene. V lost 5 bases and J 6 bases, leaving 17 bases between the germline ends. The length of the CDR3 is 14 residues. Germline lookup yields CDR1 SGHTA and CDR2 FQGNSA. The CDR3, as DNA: TGTGCCAGCAGCCCATTATTGCCCGACTCCGAGCAGTACTTC. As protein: CASSPLLPDSEQYF.

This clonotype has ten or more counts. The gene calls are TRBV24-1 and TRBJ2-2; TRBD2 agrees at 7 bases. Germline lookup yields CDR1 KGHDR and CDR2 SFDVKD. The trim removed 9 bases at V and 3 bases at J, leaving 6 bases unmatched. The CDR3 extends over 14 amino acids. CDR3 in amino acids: CATRRAGDTGELFF. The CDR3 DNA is TGTGCCACCCGGCGGGCGGGAGACACCGGGGAGCTGTTTTTT.

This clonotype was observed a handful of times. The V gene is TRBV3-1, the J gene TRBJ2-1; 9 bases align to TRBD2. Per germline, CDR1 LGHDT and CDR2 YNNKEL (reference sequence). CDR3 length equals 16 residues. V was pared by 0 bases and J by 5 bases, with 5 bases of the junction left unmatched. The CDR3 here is CASSQDTLAGNNEQFF. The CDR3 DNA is TGTGCCAGCAGCCAAGATACCCTAGCGGGGAACAATGAGCAGTTCTTC.

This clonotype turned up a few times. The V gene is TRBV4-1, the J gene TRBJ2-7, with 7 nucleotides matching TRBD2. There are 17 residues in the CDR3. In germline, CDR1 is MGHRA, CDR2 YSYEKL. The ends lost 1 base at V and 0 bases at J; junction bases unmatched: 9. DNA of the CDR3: TGCGCCAGCAGCCAAGCCTGGGGAGCGGGGCTCTCCTACGAGCAGTACTTC. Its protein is CASSQAWGAGLSYEQYF.

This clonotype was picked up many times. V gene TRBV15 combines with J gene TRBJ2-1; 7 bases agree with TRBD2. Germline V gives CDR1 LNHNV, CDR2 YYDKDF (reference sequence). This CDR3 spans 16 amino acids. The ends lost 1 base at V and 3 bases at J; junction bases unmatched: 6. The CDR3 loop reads CATSRGRGGGYNEQFF. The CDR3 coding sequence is TGTGCCACCAGCAGAGGAAGGGGCGGGGGCTACAATGAGCAGTTCTTC.

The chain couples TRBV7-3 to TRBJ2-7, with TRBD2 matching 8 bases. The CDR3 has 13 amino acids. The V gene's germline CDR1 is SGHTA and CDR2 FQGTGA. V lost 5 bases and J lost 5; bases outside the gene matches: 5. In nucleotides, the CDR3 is TGTGCCAGCAGCCCCGGGGGGGCGGACGAGCAGTACTTC. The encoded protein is CASSPGGADEQYF.

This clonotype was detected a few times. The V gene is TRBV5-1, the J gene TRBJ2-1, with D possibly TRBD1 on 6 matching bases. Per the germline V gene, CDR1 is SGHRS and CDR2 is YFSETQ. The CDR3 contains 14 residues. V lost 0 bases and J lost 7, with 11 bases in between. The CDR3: CASSLEQGANEQFF. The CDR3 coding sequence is TGCGCCAGCAGCTTGGAACAGGGCGCGAATGAGCAGTTCTTC.

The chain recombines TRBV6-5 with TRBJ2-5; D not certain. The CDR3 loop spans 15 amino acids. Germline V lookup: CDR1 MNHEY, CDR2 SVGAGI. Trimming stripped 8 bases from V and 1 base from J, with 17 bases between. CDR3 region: CASELLRGAQETQYF. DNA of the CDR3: TGTGCCAGCGAGCTGCTACGAGGAGCCCAAGAGACCCAGTACTTC.

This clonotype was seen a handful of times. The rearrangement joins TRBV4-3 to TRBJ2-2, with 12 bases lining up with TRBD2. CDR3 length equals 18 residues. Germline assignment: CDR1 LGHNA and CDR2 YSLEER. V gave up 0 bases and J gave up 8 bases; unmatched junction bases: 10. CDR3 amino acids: CASSQDRLAGGPLGELFF. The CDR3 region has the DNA TGCGCCAGCAGCCAAGATAGGCTAGCGGGAGGGCCCTTGGGGGAGCTGTTTTTT.

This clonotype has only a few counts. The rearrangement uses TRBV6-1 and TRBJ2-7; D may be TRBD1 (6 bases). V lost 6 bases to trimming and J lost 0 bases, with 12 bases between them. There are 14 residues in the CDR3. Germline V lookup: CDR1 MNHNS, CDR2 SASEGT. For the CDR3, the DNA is TGTGCCAGCAGCAGACAGGAGGTCTCCTACGAGCAGTACTTC. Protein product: CASSRQEVSYEQYF.

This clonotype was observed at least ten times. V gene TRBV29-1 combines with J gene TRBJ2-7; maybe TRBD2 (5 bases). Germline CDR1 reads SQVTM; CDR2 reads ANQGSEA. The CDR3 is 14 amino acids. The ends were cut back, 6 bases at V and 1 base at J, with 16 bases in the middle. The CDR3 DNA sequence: TGCAGCGTCACTGGACTGGAAGTTTCCTACGAGCAGTACTTC. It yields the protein CSVTGLEVSYEQYF.

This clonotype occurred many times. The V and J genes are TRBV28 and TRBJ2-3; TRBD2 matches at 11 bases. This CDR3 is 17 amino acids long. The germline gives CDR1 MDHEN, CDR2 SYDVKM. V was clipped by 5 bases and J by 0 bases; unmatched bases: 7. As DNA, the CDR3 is TGTGCCAGCAGTAAACCTAGCGGGAGGATTAGCACAGATACGCAGTATTTT. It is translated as CASSKPSGRISTDTQYF.

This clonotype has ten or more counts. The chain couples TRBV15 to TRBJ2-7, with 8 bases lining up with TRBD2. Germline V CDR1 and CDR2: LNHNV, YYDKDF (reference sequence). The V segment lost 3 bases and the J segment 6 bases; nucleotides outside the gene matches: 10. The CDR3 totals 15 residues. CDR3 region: CATSRDTSGFGEQYF. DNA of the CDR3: TGTGCCACCAGCAGGGACACTAGCGGCTTTGGCGAGCAGTACTTC.

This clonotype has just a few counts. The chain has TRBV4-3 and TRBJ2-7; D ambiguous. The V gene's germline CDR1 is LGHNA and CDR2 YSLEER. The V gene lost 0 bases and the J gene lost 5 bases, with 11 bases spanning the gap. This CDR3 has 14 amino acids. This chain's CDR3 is CASSQDREPHEQYF. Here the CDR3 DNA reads TGCGCCAGCAGCCAAGATAGGGAACCCCACGAGCAGTACTTC.

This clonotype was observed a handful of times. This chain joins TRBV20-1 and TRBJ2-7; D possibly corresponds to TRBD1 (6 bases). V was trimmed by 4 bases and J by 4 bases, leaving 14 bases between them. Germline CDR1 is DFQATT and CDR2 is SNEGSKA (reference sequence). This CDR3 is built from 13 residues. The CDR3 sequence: CSATSGTSYEQYF. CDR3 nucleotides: TGCAGTGCTACGTCCGGGACAAGTTACGAGCAGTACTTC.

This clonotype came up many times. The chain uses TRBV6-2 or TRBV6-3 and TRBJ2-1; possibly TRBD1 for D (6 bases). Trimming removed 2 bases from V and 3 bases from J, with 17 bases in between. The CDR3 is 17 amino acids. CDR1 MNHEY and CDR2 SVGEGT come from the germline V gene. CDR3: CASSYHHRTDYYNEQFF. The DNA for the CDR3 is TGTGCCAGCAGTTACCACCACAGGACAGATTACTACAATGAGCAGTTCTTC.

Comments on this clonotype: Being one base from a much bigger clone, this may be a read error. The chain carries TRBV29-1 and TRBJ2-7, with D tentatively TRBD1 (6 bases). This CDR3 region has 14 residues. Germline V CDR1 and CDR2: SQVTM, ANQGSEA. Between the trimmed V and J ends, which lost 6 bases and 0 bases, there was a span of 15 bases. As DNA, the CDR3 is TGCAGCGTACTTACAGGGATCGGCTCCTACGAGCAGTACTTC. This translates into CSVLTGIGSYEQYF.

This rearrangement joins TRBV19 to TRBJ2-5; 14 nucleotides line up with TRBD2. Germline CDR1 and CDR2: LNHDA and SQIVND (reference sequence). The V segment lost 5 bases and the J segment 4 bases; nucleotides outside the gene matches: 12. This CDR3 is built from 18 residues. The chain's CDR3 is CASSPELGLAGGRETQYF. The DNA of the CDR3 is TGTGCCAGTAGTCCCGAGCTTGGACTAGCGGGAGGAAGAGAGACCCAGTACTTC.

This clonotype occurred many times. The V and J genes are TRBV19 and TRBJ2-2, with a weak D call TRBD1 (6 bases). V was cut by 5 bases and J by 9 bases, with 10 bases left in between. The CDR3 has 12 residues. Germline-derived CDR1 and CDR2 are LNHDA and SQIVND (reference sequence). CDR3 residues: CASSQGIWELFF. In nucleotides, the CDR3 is TGTGCCAGTAGTCAGGGGATTTGGGAGCTGTTTTTT.

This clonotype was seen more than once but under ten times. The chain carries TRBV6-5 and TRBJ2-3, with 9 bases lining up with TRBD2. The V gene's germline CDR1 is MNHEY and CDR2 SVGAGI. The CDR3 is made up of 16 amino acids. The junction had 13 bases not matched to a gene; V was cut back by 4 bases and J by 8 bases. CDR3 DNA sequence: TGTGCCAGCAGTTCCTTAGCGGGAGAGGGTGTCGGTACGCAGTATTTT. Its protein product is CASSSLAGEGVGTQYF.

The CDR3 bases are TGTGCCAGCACCCCTCGAGGGGGGGCCATTGAAGCGGTAACCCAGTACTTC. It yields the protein CASTPRGGAIEAVTQYF. The chain has TRBV7-2 and TRBJ2-5; D may be TRBD2 (7 bases). Germline CDR1 and CDR2: SGHTA and FQGNSA. V was cut by 7 bases and J by 8 bases, with 29 bases left in between. The CDR3 totals 17 residues.

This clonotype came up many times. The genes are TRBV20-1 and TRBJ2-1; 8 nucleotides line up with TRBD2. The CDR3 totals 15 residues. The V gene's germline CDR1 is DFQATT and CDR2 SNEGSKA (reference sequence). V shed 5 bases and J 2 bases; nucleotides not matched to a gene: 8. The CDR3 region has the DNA TGCAGTGCTCTTCCGGGACTAGGGACCTACAATGAGCAGTTCTTC. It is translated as CSALPGLGTYNEQFF.

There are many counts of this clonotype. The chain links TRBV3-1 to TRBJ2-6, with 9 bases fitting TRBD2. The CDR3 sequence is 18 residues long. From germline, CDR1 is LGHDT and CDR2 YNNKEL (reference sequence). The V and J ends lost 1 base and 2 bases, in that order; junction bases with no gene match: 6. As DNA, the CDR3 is TGTGCCAGCAGCCAAGGGTTCGCTAGCGGGGCTGGGGCCAACGTCCTGACTTTC. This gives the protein CASSQGFASGAGANVLTF.

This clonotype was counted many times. In nucleotides, the CDR3 is TGTGCCAGCAGTCCCGGACGGACCTATGGCTACACCTTC. Translating gives CASSPGRTYGYTF. The chain has TRBV6-2 or TRBV6-3 and TRBJ1-2, with D uncertain. Germline V gene data show CDR1 as MNHEY and CDR2 as SVGEGT. Trimming took off 5 bases at V and 4 bases at J, with 11 bases between the two ends. The CDR3 sequence is 13 residues long.

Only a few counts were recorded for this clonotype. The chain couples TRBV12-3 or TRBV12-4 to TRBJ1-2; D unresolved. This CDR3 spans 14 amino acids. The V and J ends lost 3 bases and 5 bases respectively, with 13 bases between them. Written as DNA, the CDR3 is TGTGCCAGCAGTTTGCCATACGGAACGTATGGCTACACCTTC. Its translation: CASSLPYGTYGYTF.

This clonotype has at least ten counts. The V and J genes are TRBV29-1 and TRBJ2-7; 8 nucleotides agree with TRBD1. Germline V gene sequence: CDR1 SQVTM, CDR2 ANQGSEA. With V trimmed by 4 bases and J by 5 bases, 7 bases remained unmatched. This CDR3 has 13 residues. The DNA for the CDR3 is TGCAGCGTTGGGGAGGACAGGGCGAACGAGCAGTACTTC. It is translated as CSVGEDRANEQYF.

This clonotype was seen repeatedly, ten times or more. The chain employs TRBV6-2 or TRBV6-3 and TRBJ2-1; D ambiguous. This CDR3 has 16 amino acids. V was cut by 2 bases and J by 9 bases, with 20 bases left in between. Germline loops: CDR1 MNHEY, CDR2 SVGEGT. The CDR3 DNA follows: TGTGCCAGCAGTTACGTAAGGGCCGACCCAACAACTGAGCAGTTCTTC. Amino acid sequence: CASSYVRADPTTEQFF.